This entry lists 5 T cell receptor beta chains sequenced from one sample in a study of T cell repertoires in cytomegalovirus infection. These receptors' antigens are unknown. From the reads, TCRdb called clonotypes with MiXCR, one entry per CDR3 protein. The table shows about 770,000 distinct CDR3 sequences, with almost 30% occurring only once. The material sequenced was cultured CD8+ T cells from PBMCs, taken from culture after CMV antigen stimulation. The receptors stem from a human donor in good health (CMV status not recorded). Some clones in this sample may be carry-over from other donors' samples.

This chain uses TRBV12-3 or TRBV12-4 with TRBJ1-2, with D maybe TRBD1 (6 bases). Trimming took off 1 base at V and 3 bases at J, with 18 bases between the two ends. CDR3 size: 17 residues. This chain's CDR3 is CASSLEQGYPLDYGYTF. The CDR3 DNA follows: TGTGCCAGCAGTTTAGAACAGGGATATCCCCTGGACTATGGCTACACCTTC.

This clonotype was detected only once. The chain has TRBV5-6 and TRBJ2-2; possibly TRBD2 for D (5 bases). Germline loops: CDR1 SGHDT, CDR2 YYEEEE. V dropped 3 bases and J dropped 15 bases, with 21 bases sitting between them. The CDR3 runs 14 residues. The CDR3 DNA reads as TGTGCCAGCAGCTACACGGACCCTAGCTGGCGGGTGTTTTTT. This encodes CASSYTDPSWRVFF.

The chain employs TRBV6-2 or TRBV6-3 and TRBJ2-1, with D hard to call. The length of the CDR3 is 12 residues. V lost 2 bases to trimming and J lost 5 bases, with 4 bases between them. In germline, CDR1 is MNHEY, CDR2 SVGEGT. Here the CDR3 reads CASSYDNNEQFF. In DNA form, the CDR3 reads TGTGCCAGCAGTTACGATAACAATGAGCAGTTCTTC.

The chain carries TRBV15 and TRBJ1-6, with TRBD1 matching 8 bases. The CDR3 contains 16 residues. V gave up 1 base and J gave up 8 bases; unmatched junction bases: 7. From germline, CDR1 is LNHNV and CDR2 YYDKDF (reference sequence). CDR3 residues: CATSRGAQGVYSPLHF. The CDR3 DNA is TGTGCCACCAGCAGAGGAGCACAGGGGGTTTATTCACCCCTCCACTTT.

This clonotype has a count of ten or more. CDR3 coding DNA: TGTGCCAGCAGCCCTAGAGATGCCAGGGAGAGGTCCTACAATGAGCAGTTCTTC. This translates into CASSPRDARERSYNEQFF. The chain recombines TRBV7-2 with TRBJ2-1; D tentatively reads TRBD1 or TRBD2 (5 bases each). Between the trimmed V and J ends, which lost 5 bases and 1 base, there was a span of 21 bases. The germline V gene has CDR1 SGHTA and CDR2 FQGNSA. The CDR3 contains 18 residues.